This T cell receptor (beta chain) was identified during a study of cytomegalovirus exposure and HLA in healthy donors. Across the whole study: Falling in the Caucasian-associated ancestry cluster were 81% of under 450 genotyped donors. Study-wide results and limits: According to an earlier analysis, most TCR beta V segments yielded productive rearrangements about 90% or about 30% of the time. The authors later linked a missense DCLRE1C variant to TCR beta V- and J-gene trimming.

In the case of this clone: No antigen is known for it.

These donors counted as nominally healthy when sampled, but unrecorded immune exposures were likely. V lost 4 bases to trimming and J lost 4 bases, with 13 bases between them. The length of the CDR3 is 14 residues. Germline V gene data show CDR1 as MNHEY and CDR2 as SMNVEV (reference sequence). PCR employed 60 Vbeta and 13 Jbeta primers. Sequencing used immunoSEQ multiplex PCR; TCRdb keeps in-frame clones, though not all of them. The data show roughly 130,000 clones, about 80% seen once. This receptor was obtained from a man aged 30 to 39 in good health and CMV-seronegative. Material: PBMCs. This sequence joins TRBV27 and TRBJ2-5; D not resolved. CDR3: CASSSQDRRETQYF. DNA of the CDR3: TGTGCCAGCAGTTCTCAGGATAGAAGAGAGACCCAGTACTTC.